This TCR beta chain was recorded in a study of Tregs in tolerant kidney transplant recipients. The CDR3 extends over 14 amino acids. With 1 base removed from V and 5 bases from J, the gap between germline ends came to 9 bases. Germline V gene sequence: CDR1 SNHLY, CDR2 FYNNEI. Concerning this clone: Its matching antigen is unknown.

Sequencing used immunoSEQ multiplex PCR; TCRdb keeps in-frame clones, though not all of them. The sample yields roughly 8,300 clones, roughly a third seen once. Recipient PBMCs carried a CFSE label and met irradiated graft donor PBMCs for five to seven days before FACS sorting. This material consisted of CD8+ T cells from blood cultured with allogeneic cells, taken before the transplant. The sequence derives from a human patient who received a combined kidney and bone marrow transplant. This chain uses TRBV2 with TRBJ1-5; maybe TRBD1 (5 bases). The CDR3 nucleotides read TGTGCCAGCAGTGAAGGACAGAGAGATCAGCCCCAGCATTTT. It translates to CASSEGQRDQPQHF.